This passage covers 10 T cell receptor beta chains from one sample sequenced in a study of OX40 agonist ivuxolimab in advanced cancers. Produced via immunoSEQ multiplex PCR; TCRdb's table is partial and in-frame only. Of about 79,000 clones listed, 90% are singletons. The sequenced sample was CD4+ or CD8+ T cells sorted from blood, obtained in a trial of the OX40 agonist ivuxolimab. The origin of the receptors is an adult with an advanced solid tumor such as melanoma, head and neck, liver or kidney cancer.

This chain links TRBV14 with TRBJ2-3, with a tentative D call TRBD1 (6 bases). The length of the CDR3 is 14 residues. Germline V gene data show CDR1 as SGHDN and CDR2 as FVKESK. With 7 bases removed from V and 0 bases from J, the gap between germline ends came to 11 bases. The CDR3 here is CASTGARSTDTQYF. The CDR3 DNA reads TGTGCCAGCACAGGGGCCCGTAGCACAGATACGCAGTATTTT.

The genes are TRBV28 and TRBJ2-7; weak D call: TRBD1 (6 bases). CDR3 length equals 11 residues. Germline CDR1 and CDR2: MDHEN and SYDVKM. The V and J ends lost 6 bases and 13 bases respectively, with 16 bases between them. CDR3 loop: CASSDRTVFYV. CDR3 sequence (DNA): TGTGCCAGCAGCGACAGGACAGTTTTCTACGTC.

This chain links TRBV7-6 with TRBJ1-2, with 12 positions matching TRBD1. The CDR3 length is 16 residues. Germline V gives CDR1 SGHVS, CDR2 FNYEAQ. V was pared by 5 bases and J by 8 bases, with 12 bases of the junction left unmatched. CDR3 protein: CASSPIGDRGRGGYTF. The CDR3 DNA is TGTGCCAGCAGCCCTATCGGGGACAGGGGGCGCGGAGGCTACACCTTC.

The CDR3 loop is CASSLRPLKGYNEQFF. Here the CDR3 DNA reads TGTGCCAGCAGCTTGCGTCCCCTAAAGGGGTACAATGAGCAGTTCTTC. This sequence joins TRBV5-5 and TRBJ2-1, with D perhaps matching TRBD1 (5 bases). The ends were cut back, 1 base at V and 4 bases at J, with 15 bases in the middle. Germline CDR1 is SGHKS and CDR2 is YYEKEE (reference sequence). The CDR3 loop spans 16 amino acids.

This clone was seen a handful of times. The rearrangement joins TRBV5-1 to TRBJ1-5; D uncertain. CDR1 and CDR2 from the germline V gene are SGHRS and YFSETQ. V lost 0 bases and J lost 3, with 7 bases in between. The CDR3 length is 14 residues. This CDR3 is CASSLDWHNQPQHF. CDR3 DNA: TGCGCCAGCAGCTTGGATTGGCACAATCAGCCCCAGCATTTT.

CDR3 amino acids: CASSLHGQGASGELFF. The CDR3 DNA follows: TGTGCCAGTAGTCTACACGGACAGGGGGCTAGCGGGGAGCTGTTTTTT. The V gene is TRBV19, the J gene TRBJ2-2; 11 bases align to TRBD1. CDR1 and CDR2 from the germline V gene are LNHDA and SQIVND (reference sequence). The V gene end was trimmed by 5 bases and the J gene end by 7 bases; junction bases not matched to a gene: 9. The CDR3 extends over 16 amino acids.

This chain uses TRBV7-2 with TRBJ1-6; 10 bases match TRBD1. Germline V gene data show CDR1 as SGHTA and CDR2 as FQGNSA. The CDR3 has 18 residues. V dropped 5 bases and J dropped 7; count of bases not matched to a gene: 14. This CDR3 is CASSPYGGTGVKNSPLHF. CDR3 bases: TGTGCCAGCAGCCCCTATGGAGGGACAGGGGTGAAGAATTCACCCCTCCACTTT.

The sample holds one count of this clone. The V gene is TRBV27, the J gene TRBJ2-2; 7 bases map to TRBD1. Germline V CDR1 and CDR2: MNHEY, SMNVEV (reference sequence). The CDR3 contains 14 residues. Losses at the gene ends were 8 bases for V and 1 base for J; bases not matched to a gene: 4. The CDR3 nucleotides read TGTGCCAGCGGAGGACAGGAGAACACCGGGGAGCTGTTTTTT. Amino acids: CASGGQENTGELFF.

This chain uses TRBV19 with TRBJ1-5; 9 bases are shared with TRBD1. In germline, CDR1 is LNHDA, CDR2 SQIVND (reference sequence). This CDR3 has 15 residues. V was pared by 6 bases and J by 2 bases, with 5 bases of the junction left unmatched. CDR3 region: CASSKQGAGNQPQHF. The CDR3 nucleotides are TGTGCCAGTAGCAAACAGGGGGCCGGCAATCAGCCCCAGCATTTT. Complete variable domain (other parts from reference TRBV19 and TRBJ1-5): DGGITQSPKYLFRKEGQNVTLSCEQNLNHDAMYWYRQDPGQGLRLIYYSQIVNDFQKGDIAEGYSVSREKKESFPLTVTSAQKNPTAFYLCASSKQGAGNQPQHFGDGTRLSIL.

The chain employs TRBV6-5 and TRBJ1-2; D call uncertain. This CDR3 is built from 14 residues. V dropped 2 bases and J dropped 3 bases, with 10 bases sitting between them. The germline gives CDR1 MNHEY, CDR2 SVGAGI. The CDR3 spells CASSYGPDDYGYTF. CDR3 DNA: TGTGCCAGCAGTTACGGTCCAGACGACTATGGCTACACCTTC.